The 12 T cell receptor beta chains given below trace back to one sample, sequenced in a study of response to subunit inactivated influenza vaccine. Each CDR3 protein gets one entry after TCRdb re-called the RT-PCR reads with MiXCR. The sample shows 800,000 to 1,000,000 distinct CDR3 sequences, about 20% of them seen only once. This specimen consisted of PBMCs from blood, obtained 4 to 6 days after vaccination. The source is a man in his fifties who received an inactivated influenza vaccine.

CDR3 residues: CASSNPGQQFPYEQYF. The CDR3 DNA reads TGTGCCAGCAGCAACCCGGGACAGCAATTTCCCTACGAGCAGTACTTC. V is TRBV21-1 and J is TRBJ2-7; the DNA was not used to check the table's D call, TRBD1. TRBV21-1 is flagged as a pseudogene. The CDR3 length is 16 residues.

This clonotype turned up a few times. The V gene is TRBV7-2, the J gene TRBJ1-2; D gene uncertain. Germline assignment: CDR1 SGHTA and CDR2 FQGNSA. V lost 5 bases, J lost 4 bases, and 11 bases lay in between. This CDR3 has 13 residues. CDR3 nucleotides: TGTGCCAGCAGCCCTGGGGAGGTCTATGGCTACACCTTC. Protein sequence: CASSPGEVYGYTF.

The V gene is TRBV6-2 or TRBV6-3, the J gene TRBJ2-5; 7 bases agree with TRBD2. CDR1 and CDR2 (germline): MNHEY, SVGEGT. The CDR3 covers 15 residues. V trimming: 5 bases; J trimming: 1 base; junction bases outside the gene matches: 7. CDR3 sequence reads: CASSASGGTQETQYF. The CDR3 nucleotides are TGTGCCAGCAGTGCATCCGGGGGGACCCAAGAGACCCAGTACTTC.

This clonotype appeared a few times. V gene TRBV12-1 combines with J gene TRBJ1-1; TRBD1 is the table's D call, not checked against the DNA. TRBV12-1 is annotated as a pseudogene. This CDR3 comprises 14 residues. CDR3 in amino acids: CASSFRGLDAEAFF. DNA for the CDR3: TGTGCCAGCAGCTTTCGGGGGCTTGACGCTGAAGCTTTCTTT.

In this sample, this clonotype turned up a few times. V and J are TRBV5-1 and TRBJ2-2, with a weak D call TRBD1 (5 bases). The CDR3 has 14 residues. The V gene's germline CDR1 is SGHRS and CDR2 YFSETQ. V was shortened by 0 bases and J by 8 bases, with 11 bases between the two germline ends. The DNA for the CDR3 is TGCGCCAGCAGCTTGGACAGGTCCGATGGGGAGCTGTTTTTT. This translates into CASSLDRSDGELFF. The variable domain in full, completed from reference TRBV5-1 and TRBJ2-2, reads KAGVTQTPRYLIKTRGQQVTLSCSPISGHRSVSWYQQTPGQGLQFLFEYFSETQRNKGNFPGRFSGRQFSNSRSEMNVSTLELGDSALYLCASSLDRSDGELFFGEGSRLTVL.

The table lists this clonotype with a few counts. The CDR3 bases are TGTGCCACTCAAGGACAGGGGATGTACGAGCAGTACTTC. This sequence encodes CATQGQGMYEQYF. The chain carries TRBV3-1 and TRBJ2-7; 9 bases fit TRBD1. The germline V gene has CDR1 LGHDT and CDR2 YNNKEL (reference sequence). V shed 10 bases and J 4 bases; nucleotides not matched to a gene: 8. The CDR3 runs 13 residues.

CDR3 in DNA: TGTGCCAGCAGCTCCTCGGGACTAGCGGGCAATGAGCAGTTCTTC. Residues: CASSSSGLAGNEQFF. The chain carries TRBV7-9 and TRBJ2-1; 12 bases are a match to TRBD2. The CDR3 sequence is 15 residues long. V lost 4 bases and J lost 6; bases outside the gene matches: 4. Germline CDR1 is SEHNR and CDR2 is FQNEAQ (reference sequence). The full variable domain, its missing parts supplied by reference TRBV7-9 and TRBJ2-1, is DTGVSQNPRHKITKRGQNVTFRCDPISEHNRLYWYRQTLGQGPEFLTYFQNEAQLEKSRLLSDRFSAERPKGSFSTLEIQRTEQGDSAMYLCASSSSGLAGNEQFFGPGTRLTVL.

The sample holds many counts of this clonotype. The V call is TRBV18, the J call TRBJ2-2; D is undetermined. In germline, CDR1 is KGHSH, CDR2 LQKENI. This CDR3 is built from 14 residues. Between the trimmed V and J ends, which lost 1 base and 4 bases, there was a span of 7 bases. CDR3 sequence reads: CASSPRFVTGELFF. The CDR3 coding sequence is TGTGCCAGCTCACCACGGTTCGTCACCGGGGAGCTGTTTTTT. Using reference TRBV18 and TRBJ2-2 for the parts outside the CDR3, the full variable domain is NAGVMQNPRHLVRRRGQEARLRCSPMKGHSHVYWYRQLPEEGLKFMVYLQKENIIDESGMPKERFSAEFPKEGPSILRIQQVVRGDSAAYFCASSPRFVTGELFFGEGSRLTVL.

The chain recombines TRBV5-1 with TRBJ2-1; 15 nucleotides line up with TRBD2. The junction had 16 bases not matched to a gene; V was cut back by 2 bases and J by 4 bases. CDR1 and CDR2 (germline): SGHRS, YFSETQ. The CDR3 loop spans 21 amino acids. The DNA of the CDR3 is TGCGCCAGCAGCTTACCGCGTCGGACTAGCGGGAGGGCTAACGGGTACAATGAGCAGTTCTTC. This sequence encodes CASSLPRRTSGRANGYNEQFF.

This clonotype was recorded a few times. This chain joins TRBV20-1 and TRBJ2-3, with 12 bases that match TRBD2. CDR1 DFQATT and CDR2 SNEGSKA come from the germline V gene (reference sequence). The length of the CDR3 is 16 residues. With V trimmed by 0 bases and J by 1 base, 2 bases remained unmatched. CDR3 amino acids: CSARDLAGGGTDTQYF. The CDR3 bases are TGCAGTGCTAGAGATCTAGCGGGAGGGGGCACAGATACGCAGTATTTT.

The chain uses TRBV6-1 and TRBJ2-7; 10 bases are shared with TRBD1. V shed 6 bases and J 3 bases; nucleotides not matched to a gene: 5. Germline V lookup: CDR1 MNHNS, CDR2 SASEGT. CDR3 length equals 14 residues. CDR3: CASSTGQGIYEQYF. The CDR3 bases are TGTGCCAGCAGCACGGGACAGGGGATCTACGAGCAGTACTTC.

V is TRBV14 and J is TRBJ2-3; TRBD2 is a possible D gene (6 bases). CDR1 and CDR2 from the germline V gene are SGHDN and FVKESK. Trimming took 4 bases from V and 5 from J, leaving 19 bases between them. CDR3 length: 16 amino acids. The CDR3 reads CASSPIGGGILDTQYF. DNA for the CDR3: TGTGCCAGCAGCCCCATTGGAGGCGGGATTTTAGATACGCAGTATTTT. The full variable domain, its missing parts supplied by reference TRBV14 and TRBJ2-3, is EAGVTQFPSHSVIEKGQTVTLRCDPISGHDNLYWYRRVMGKEIKFLLHFVKESKQDESGMPNNRFLAERTGGTYSTLKVQPAELEDSGVYFCASSPIGGGILDTQYFGPGTRLTVL.